The 17 T cell receptor beta chains given below trace back to one sample, sequenced in a study of cytomegalovirus exposure and HLA in healthy donors. PCR primers comprised 60 Vbeta and 13 Jbeta primers. Some clones are missing from TCRdb's copy, which holds only in-frame ones; the method was immunoSEQ multiplex PCR. Among around 100,000 clones listed, approximately 84% were seen once. Material: PBMCs. Receptors were obtained from a man between 18 and 35 years old in good health and CMV-seronegative.

This clone appeared a single time. The V call is TRBV9, the J call TRBJ2-7; TRBD2 agrees at 10 bases. V shed 4 bases and J 6 bases; nucleotides not matched to a gene: 7. This CDR3 comprises 14 residues. CDR1 SGDLS and CDR2 YYNGEE come from the germline V gene. CDR3 region: CASSSTSGMLEQYF. The CDR3 DNA sequence: TGTGCCAGCAGCTCCACTAGCGGGATGCTCGAGCAGTACTTC. The full variable domain, rest sourced from reference TRBV9 and TRBJ2-7, is DSGVTQTPKHLITATGQRVTLRCSPRSGDLSVYWYQQSLDQGLQFLIQYYNGEERAKGNILERFSAQQFPDLHSELNLSSLELGDSALYFCASSSTSGMLEQYFGPGTRLTVT.

CDR3 sequence reads: CASSSYTPTTGINQPQHF. The CDR3 DNA follows: TGTGCCAGCAGCTCCTATACACCGACTACAGGGATTAATCAGCCCCAGCATTTT. The chain combines TRBV5-6 with TRBJ1-5; possibly TRBD1 for D (6 bases). The V gene's germline CDR1 is SGHDT and CDR2 YYEEEE. CDR3 length: 18 residues. The V end was cut by 3 bases, the J end by 4 bases, with 23 bases between.

This clone was detected only a few times. The rearrangement uses TRBV4-3 and TRBJ2-1, with TRBD1 matching 9 bases. Germline V gives CDR1 LGHNA, CDR2 YSLEER. V dropped 4 bases and J dropped 1; count of bases not matched to a gene: 2. The CDR3 has 15 residues. The CDR3 DNA sequence: TGCGCCAGCAGCCGGGACAGGGCGTCCTACAATGAGCAGTTCTTC. Protein sequence: CASSRDRASYNEQFF.

The V call is TRBV7-8, the J call TRBJ2-5; 8 bases align to TRBD2. The CDR3 has 15 residues. Germline values: CDR1 SGHVS, CDR2 FQNEAQ. Trimming took 6 bases from V and 10 from J; bases not matched to a gene: 16. The CDR3 region has the DNA TGTGCCAGCAGTCTATGGGGACTAGGACCAGCGGGCCAGTACTTC. Translation gives CASSLWGLGPAGQYF.

This chain connects TRBV9 to TRBJ2-7; no clear D. Trimming took 0 bases from V and 2 from J, leaving 9 bases between them. The CDR3 is 14 residues long. CDR1 and CDR2 (germline): SGDLS, YYNGEE. The CDR3 here is CASSVERGTYEQYF. As DNA, the CDR3 is TGTGCCAGCAGCGTAGAAAGAGGTACCTACGAGCAGTACTTC.

V gene TRBV6-1 combines with J gene TRBJ1-1; 7 positions match TRBD1. The CDR3 has 14 residues. CDR1 and CDR2 from the germline V gene are MNHNS and SASEGT. Trimming removed 3 bases from V and 3 bases from J; junction bases left unmatched: 4. The DNA of the CDR3 is TGTGCCAGCAGTGAGGGACAGTCCCACACTGAAGCTTTCTTT. Its protein product is CASSEGQSHTEAFF.

The chain uses TRBV4-3 and TRBJ2-1; D might be TRBD1 (5 bases). The CDR3 loop spans 15 amino acids. The V end lost 0 bases, the J end lost 5 bases, and 11 bases lay between the germline ends. Germline loops: CDR1 LGHNA, CDR2 YSLEER. The CDR3 coding sequence is TGCGCCAGCAGCCAAGACAGGGTCTGGGACAATGAGCAGTTCTTC. Residues: CASSQDRVWDNEQFF.

CDR3 sequence reads: CAWSARLSYGYTF. The CDR3 coding sequence is TGTGCCTGGAGTGCGAGGCTTTCATATGGCTACACCTTC. The chain is built from TRBV30 and TRBJ1-2; no clear D gene. The CDR3 length is 13 residues. The germline V and J ends were trimmed by 1 base and 5 bases, with 11 bases remaining between them. Germline V lookup: CDR1 GTSNPN, CDR2 SVGIG (reference sequence). Using reference TRBV30 and TRBJ1-2 for the parts outside the CDR3, the full variable domain is SQTIHQWPATLVQPVGSPLSLECTVEGTSNPNLYWYRQAAGRGLQLLFYSVGIGQISSEVPQNLSASRPQDRQFILSSKKLLLSDSGFYLCAWSARLSYGYTFGSGTRLTVV.

V is TRBV19 and J is TRBJ1-1; tentative D call: TRBD1 (5 bases). In germline, CDR1 is LNHDA, CDR2 SQIVND (reference sequence). Trimming took off 7 bases at V and 4 bases at J, with 16 bases between the two ends. The CDR3 runs 14 residues. The CDR3 DNA follows: TGTGCCAGTATTAGTGTGGGGGGGGGCACTGAAGCTTTCTTT. Translating gives CASISVGGGTEAFF.

The chain joins TRBV7-9 to TRBJ2-5, with 10 nucleotides matching TRBD2. CDR1 and CDR2 from the germline V gene are SEHNR and FQNEAQ (reference sequence). The CDR3 extends over 14 amino acids. V shed 5 bases and J 3 bases; nucleotides not matched to a gene: 3. For the CDR3, the DNA is TGTGCCAGCAGCCCCGGACTAGCGGAAGAGACCCAGTACTTC. This translates into CASSPGLAEETQYF. The full variable domain, completed using reference TRBV7-9 and TRBJ2-5, is DTGVSQNPRHKITKRGQNVTFRCDPISEHNRLYWYRQTLGQGPEFLTYFQNEAQLEKSRLLSDRFSAERPKGSFSTLEIQRTEQGDSAMYLCASSPGLAEETQYFGPGTRLLVL.

The CDR3 reads CASSSTGADTGELFF. Here the CDR3 DNA reads TGTGCCAGCAGTTCGACAGGGGCGGACACCGGGGAGCTGTTTTTT. The chain is built from TRBV6-4 and TRBJ2-2, with 8 bases lining up with TRBD1. J lost 3 bases, V lost 5 bases, and 5 bases had no gene match. Germline CDR1 MRHNA, CDR2 SNTAGT. CDR3 length equals 15 residues.

The chain employs TRBV6-1 and TRBJ2-3; 8 nucleotides line up with TRBD1. From germline, CDR1 is MNHNS and CDR2 SASEGT. The CDR3 runs 14 residues. V gave up 7 bases and J gave up 5 bases; unmatched junction bases: 8. The CDR3 nucleotides read TGTGCCAGCACCCGGACAGGGAATATAGATACGCAGTATTTT. Translating gives CASTRTGNIDTQYF.

The CDR3 protein is CASSILWGDQNEKLFF. DNA of the CDR3: TGTGCCAGCAGCATCCTCTGGGGGGACCAGAATGAAAAACTGTTTTTT. This chain connects TRBV5-8 to TRBJ1-4; maybe TRBD1 (5 bases). The germline V and J ends were trimmed by 4 bases and 5 bases, with 18 bases remaining between them. This CDR3 is 16 amino acids long. Germline lookup yields CDR1 SGHTS and CDR2 YDEGEE.

The chain has TRBV5-1 and TRBJ2-5, with TRBD1 identical over 10 bases. The junction had 3 bases not matched to a gene; V was cut back by 0 bases and J by 1 base. Germline V lookup: CDR1 SGHRS, CDR2 YFSETQ. The CDR3 consists of 16 residues. Here the CDR3 DNA reads TGCGCCAGCAGCTTGGTTCGGACAGGGGGCCAAGAGACCCAGTACTTC. Protein: CASSLVRTGGQETQYF.

This chain uses TRBV7-2 with TRBJ2-1; D perhaps matches TRBD2 (6 bases). Germline assignment: CDR1 SGHTA and CDR2 FQGNSA. This CDR3 is built from 16 residues. V shed 5 bases and J shed 7 bases, with 21 bases lying between them. CDR3 residues: CASSAVALALGNEQFF. The CDR3 DNA follows: TGTGCCAGCAGCGCCGTGGCACTAGCCCTTGGGAATGAGCAGTTCTTC.

The chain uses TRBV27 and TRBJ2-2, with D possibly matching TRBD1 (6 bases). Germline V gives CDR1 MNHEY, CDR2 SMNVEV (reference sequence). V shed 6 bases and J shed 3 bases, with 11 bases lying between them. The CDR3 length is 14 residues. CDR3 nucleotides: TGTGCCAGCAGATCTACAGGGTACACCGGGGAGCTGTTTTTT. Amino acid sequence: CASRSTGYTGELFF.

This clone was detected only once. This chain joins TRBV19 and TRBJ2-5; possibly TRBD1 for D (6 bases). Germline lookup yields CDR1 LNHDA and CDR2 SQIVND (reference sequence). The length of the CDR3 is 14 residues. V was clipped by 5 bases and J by 0 bases, with 10 bases between them. Written as DNA, the CDR3 is TGTGCCAGTAGTCTACGGACAGACCAAGAGACCCAGTACTTC. It specifies CASSLRTDQETQYF.